These T cell receptor beta chains were read from a single sample in a study of beta chain features in type 1 diabetes. Repertoires were generated with immunoSEQ multiplex PCR, while TCRdb's copy carries only in-frame clones and drops some. The sample carries under 200,000 clones, approximately 9% recorded once. The sequenced material came from central memory CD4+ T cells from blood. All receptors come from a woman aged 18-29 years in good health. Each CDR3 is given with its conserved first and last residue. The order of the fields is D gene, clone size, J gene, V gene, CDR3 DNA, CDR3 protein. The D gene is left open where the match is weak. Not all rows give a size; the values are once, few, many and, for expanded clones, a class.

-	few	TRBJ1-1	TRBV5-6	TGTGCCAGCAGCTGGGAAAGCACCGGGATTTCGAGAAACACTGAAGCTTTCTTT	CASSWESTGISRNTEAFF
-	many	TRBJ1-2	TRBV27	TGTGCCAGCAGTTATGCAGAGAGGGGGACGTACACCTTC	CASSYAERGTYTF
-	once	TRBJ2-5	TRBV7-2	TGTGCCAGCAGCTTGTCCGGAGAGACCCAGTACTTC	CASSLSGETQYF
-	-	TRBJ1-1	TRBV5-1	TGCGCCAGCAGCTACCAGCCAACAGGGACTGAAGCTTTCTTT	CASSYQPTGTEAFF
-	few	TRBJ2-2	TRBV30	TGTGCCTGGAGCGGGACACTTACCGGGGAGCTGTTTTTT	CAWSGTLTGELFF
-	few	TRBJ1-2	TRBV5-4	TGTGCCATCCCCAGGGGCTCTAACTATGGCTACACCTTC	CAIPRGSNYGYTF
-	-	TRBJ2-2	TRBV29-1	TGCAGCGTTGTTCCGGGACACAACACCGGGGAGCTGTTTTTT	CSVVPGHNTGELFF
TRBD2	few	TRBJ2-2	TRBV30	TGTGCCTGGAGGGCAGCGGGGACGCGGACCGGGGAGCTGTTTTTT	CAWRAAGTRTGELFF
TRBD2	many	TRBJ2-3	TRBV10-3	TGTGCCATCAGCGGAACGGGGGGTCCAGATACGCAGTATTTT	CAISGTGGPDTQYF
TRBD2	-	TRBJ2-7	TRBV6-6	TGTGCCAGCAGTTACCAGCGGGAGCGGGGCGAGCAGTACTTC	CASSYQRERGEQYF
-	few	TRBJ2-2	TRBV11-3	TGTGCCAGCAGCTTAGTGGGCGCCGGGGAGCTGTTTTTT	CASSLVGAGELFF
-	many	TRBJ1-5	TRBV27	TGTGCCAGCAGTTGGTCCCAGGGTGGGCAGCCCCAGCATTTT	CASSWSQGGQPQHF
TRBD2	few	TRBJ2-1	TRBV11-2	TGTGCCAGCAGCCGTATAGCGGGCGGAATCAATGAGCAGTTCTTC	CASSRIAGGINEQFF
-	-	TRBJ1-5	TRBV15	TGTGCCACCGCTATGCTTAATCAGCCCCAGCATTTT	CATAMLNQPQHF
TRBD1	few	TRBJ1-2	TRBV5-1	TGCGCCAGCAGCCCGACCGGGACAGGATATGGCTACACCTTC	CASSPTGTGYGYTF
TRBD2	-	TRBJ2-5	TRBV5-1	TGCGCCAGCAGCTTGGCTCTAGCGGCGTACCAAGAGACCCAGTACTTC	CASSLALAAYQETQYF
TRBD1	few	TRBJ1-1	TRBV4-2	TGTGCCAGCAGCCACTCGGGACAGGGGGCGAACACTGAAGCTTTCTTT	CASSHSGQGANTEAFF
-	-	TRBJ2-2	TRBV11-2	TGTGCCAGCAGCTCTCAGGGATACACCGGGGAGCTGTTTTTT	CASSSQGYTGELFF
TRBD1	few	TRBJ2-7	TRBV7-2	TGTGCCAGCAGCTCGACAGGGGGCTCCTACGAGCAGTACTTC	CASSSTGGSYEQYF
-	-	TRBJ2-1	TRBV11-3	TGTGCCAGCAGCTTAGGTCGGGGGTACTACAATGAGCAGTTCTTC	CASSLGRGYYNEQFF
-	few	TRBJ2-4	TRBV30	TGTGCCTGGCATAGGGGGGGGAACATTCAGTACTTC	CAWHRGGNIQYF
TRBD1	-	TRBJ2-1	TRBV7-2	TGTGCCAGCGGTCTGGGGGACAGGGGTCCCAATGAGCAGTTCTTC	CASGLGDRGPNEQFF
-	-	TRBJ2-3	TRBV7-3	TGTGCCAGCAGCTTAAACGTACTAGGGGGAGATACGCAGTATTTT	CASSLNVLGGDTQYF
-	few	TRBJ2-2	TRBV6-5	TGTGCCAGCAGTTACACAGGACAGTACACCGGGGAGCTGTTTTTT	CASSYTGQYTGELFF
TRBD2	few	TRBJ2-1	TRBV7-2	TGTGCCAGCAGCTCCGGGACTAGCGGGATCTACAATGAGCAGTTCTTC	CASSSGTSGIYNEQFF
-	few	TRBJ2-3	TRBV15	TGTGCCACCAGCAGCAACGGAGGAACAGATACGCAGTATTTT	CATSSNGGTDTQYF